The T cell receptor (beta chain) under discussion was sequenced for a study of breast tumors, draining lymph nodes, adjacent tissues. One entry per CDR3 protein results from TCRdb running MiXCR on the multiplex PCR reads. The sample lists about 230,000 distinct CDR3 sequences, roughly 32% occurring once. Breast cancer patients provided tissue from their axillary draining lymph nodes. This clonotype was detected only a few times. Its antigen is not identified. This CDR3 is 16 amino acids long. Germline assignment: CDR1 SGHTA and CDR2 FQGNSA. The V gene end was trimmed by 6 bases and the J gene end by 3 bases; junction bases not matched to a gene: 8. Findings and caveats of the study: Most tumor T cells seemingly derive from lymph node, then expand in tumor.

Material: axillary lymph node tissue. The V call is TRBV7-2, the J call TRBJ1-1, with 12 bases aligning to TRBD1. This clonotype was obtained from a female donor with breast cancer. Some clones in this sample may be carry-over from other donors' samples. The CDR3, as DNA: TGTGCCAGCAGTCCTGGGACAGGGGGCAGGGACACTGAAGCTTTCTTT. Protein: CASSPGTGGRDTEAFF. Full variable domain (outside the CDR3, taken from reference TRBV7-2 and TRBJ1-1): GAGVSQSPSNKVTEKGKDVELRCDPISGHTALYWYRQSLGQGLEFLIYFQGNSAPDKSGLPSDRFSAERTGGSVSTLTIQRTQQEDSAVYLCASSPGTGGRDTEAFFGQGTRLTVV.